The entry that follows covers one TCR beta chain sequence. The target antigen is unknown. The read ends 3 residues early relative to the CDR3; the germline J gene fills the gap. V lost 4 bases and J lost 0, with 11 bases in between. CDR3 size: 14 residues. Germline values: CDR1 DFQATT, CDR2 SNEGSKA (reference sequence). This sample stems from a study of T cells in women clearing cervical HPV infection. Here immunoSEQ multiplex PCR was the method, and the copy in TCRdb shows in-frame clones only, minus some. The sample data list approximately 30,000 clones. Broader study findings: Cases and controls were distinguished at AUC 0.65 to 0.85 by richness and V genes.

This sequence originates from a woman between 18 and 70 years old with a cervical HPV16 infection that either progressed to CIN3+ or cleared (not recorded which). The V gene is TRBV20-1, the J gene TRBJ2-3, with D perhaps TRBD2 (5 bases). Sequences were obtained from blood buffy coat. CDR3 in amino acids: CSATPRTSTDTQYF. The sequenced CDR3 bases are TGCAGTGCTACCCCGAGGACTAGCACAGATACG.